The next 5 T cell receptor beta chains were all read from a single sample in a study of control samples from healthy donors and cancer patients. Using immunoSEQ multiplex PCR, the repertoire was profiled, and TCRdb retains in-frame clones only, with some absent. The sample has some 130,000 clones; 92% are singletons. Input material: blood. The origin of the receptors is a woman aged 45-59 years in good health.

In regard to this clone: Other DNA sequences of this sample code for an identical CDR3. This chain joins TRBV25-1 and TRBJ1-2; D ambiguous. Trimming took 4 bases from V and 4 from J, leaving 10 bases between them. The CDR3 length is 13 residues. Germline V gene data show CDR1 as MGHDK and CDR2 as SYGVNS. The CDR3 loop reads CASSGANVYGYTF. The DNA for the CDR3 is TGTGCCAGCAGTGGGGCTAATGTCTATGGCTACACCTTC.

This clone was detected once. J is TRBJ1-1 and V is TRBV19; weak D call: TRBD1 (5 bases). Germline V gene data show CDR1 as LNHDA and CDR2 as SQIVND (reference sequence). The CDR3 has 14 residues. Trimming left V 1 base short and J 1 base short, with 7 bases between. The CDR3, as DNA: TGTGCCAGTAGTATAGCCGGGGGGAACACTGAAGCTTTCTTT. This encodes CASSIAGGNTEAFF.

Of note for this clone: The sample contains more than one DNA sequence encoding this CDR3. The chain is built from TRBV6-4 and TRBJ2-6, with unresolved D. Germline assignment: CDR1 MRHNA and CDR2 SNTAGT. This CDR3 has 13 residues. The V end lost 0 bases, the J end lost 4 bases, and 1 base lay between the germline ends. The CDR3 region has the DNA TGTGCCAGCAGTGACTCAGGGGCCAACGTCCTGACTTTC. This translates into CASSDSGANVLTF.

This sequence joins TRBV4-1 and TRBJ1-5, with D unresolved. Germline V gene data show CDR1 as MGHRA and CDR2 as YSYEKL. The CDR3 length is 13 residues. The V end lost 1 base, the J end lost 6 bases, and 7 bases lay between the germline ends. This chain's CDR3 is CASSQGHVQPQHF. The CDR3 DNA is TGCGCCAGCAGCCAAGGTCATGTTCAGCCCCAGCATTTT.

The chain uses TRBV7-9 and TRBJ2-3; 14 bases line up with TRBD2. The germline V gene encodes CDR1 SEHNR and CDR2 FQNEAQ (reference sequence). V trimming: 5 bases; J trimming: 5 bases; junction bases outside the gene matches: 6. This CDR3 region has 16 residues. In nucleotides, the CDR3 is TGTGCCAGCAGCCCCGGGACTAGCGGGAGTCGAGATACGCAGTATTTT. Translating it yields CASSPGTSGSRDTQYF.